These 17 T cell receptor beta chains were sequenced from one sample in a study of blood T cell repertoires in COVID-19. Generated by immunoSEQ multiplex PCR, the TCRdb table keeps only in-frame clones and is missing some. Altogether over 150,000 clones are present, 80% to 85% being singletons, with the ten largest covering 7%. The sequenced sample consisted of peripheral blood. These receptors were taken from a woman in her forties with COVID-19, enrolled during active disease.

The rearrangement links TRBV21-1 to TRBJ1-1. TRBV21-1 counts as a pseudogene. The CDR3 totals 14 residues. The CDR3 DNA follows: TGTGCCAGCAGCAAAGAGGGACTGATCACTGAAGCTTTCTTT. It specifies CASSKEGLITEAFF.

This chain connects TRBV3-1 (or the pseudogene TRBV3-2) to TRBJ1-2; maybe TRBD1 (5 bases). CDR3 length: 16 amino acids. V was pared by 1 base and J by 2 bases, with 14 bases between. The germline CDR1 and CDR2 sequences are LGHDT and YNNKEL (reference sequence). The CDR3 DNA reads as TGTGCCAGCAGCCAAGTGAGTAACAGGCCCAACTATGGCTACACCTTC. Translation: CASSQVSNRPNYGYTF.

This clone was recorded once. This sequence joins TRBV19 and TRBJ2-1; no clear D gene. The V and J ends lost 3 bases and 7 bases respectively, with 10 bases between them. Germline V gene lookup returns CDR1 LNHDA and CDR2 SQIVND (reference sequence). The CDR3 spans 13 residues. CDR3 sequence (DNA): TGTGCCAGTAGTATGAACTACTTTAATGAGCAGTTCTTC. It specifies CASSMNYFNEQFF.

This sequence joins TRBV29-1 and TRBJ1-1; 7 bases agree with TRBD1. The CDR3 has 13 amino acids. Germline values: CDR1 SQVTM, CDR2 ANQGSEA. Germline trimming cut 4 bases from V and 4 bases from J; bases unmatched to any gene: 6. The DNA of the CDR3 is TGCAGCGTTGCTACAGGGGCGACCACTGAAGCTTTCTTT. Its translation: CSVATGATTEAFF.

This clone was detected only a few times. V and J are TRBV19 and TRBJ2-1; perhaps TRBD2 as D (5 bases). V was cut by 3 bases and J by 5 bases, with 14 bases left in between. The CDR3 is made up of 15 amino acids. Germline V CDR1 and CDR2: LNHDA, SQIVND (reference sequence). CDR3 residues: CASSMVGSNHNEQFF. The CDR3 region has the DNA TGTGCCAGTAGTATGGTAGGGAGTAATCACAATGAGCAGTTCTTC.

The genes are TRBV4-2 and TRBJ1-6; TRBD1 might be the D (5 bases). The V gene's germline CDR1 is LGHNA and CDR2 YNFKEQ. The V end was cut by 4 bases, the J end by 8 bases, with 12 bases between. There are 14 residues in the CDR3. The CDR3 sequence: CASSPGLLDSPLHF. In nucleotides, the CDR3 is TGTGCCAGCAGCCCAGGGCTATTGGATTCACCCCTCCACTTT.

This clone occurred a few times. The chain recombines TRBV14 with TRBJ2-7, with a weak D call TRBD1 (6 bases). The CDR3 totals 13 residues. Germline values: CDR1 SGHDN, CDR2 FVKESK. V lost 3 bases, J lost 5 bases, and 11 bases lay in between. The CDR3 DNA is TGTGCCAGCAGCCAGGGGGCCGGGAACGAGCAGTACTTC. It translates to CASSQGAGNEQYF.

V gene TRBV11-2 combines with J gene TRBJ2-7; D possibly corresponds to TRBD2 (6 bases). V was trimmed by 5 bases and J by 4 bases, leaving 15 bases between them. Germline lookup yields CDR1 SGHAT and CDR2 FQNNGV. The CDR3 sequence is 14 residues long. CDR3 in amino acids: CASSTRQSGYEQYF. The CDR3 DNA reads as TGTGCCAGCAGCACCCGACAGAGCGGGTACGAGCAGTACTTC.

The gene calls are TRBV28 and TRBJ1-1, with a weak D call TRBD1 (5 bases). The length of the CDR3 is 13 residues. CDR1 is MDHEN, CDR2 SYDVKM, per germline. V was cut by 6 bases and J by 5 bases, with 13 bases left in between. CDR3 sequence: CASSSGLGTEAFF. The CDR3 region has the DNA TGTGCCAGCAGCTCAGGGTTGGGGACTGAAGCTTTCTTT.

This chain uses TRBV5-4 with TRBJ2-7, with TRBD2 as a possible D gene (5 bases). V lost 0 bases to trimming and J lost 2 bases, with 12 bases between them. The CDR3 spans 15 residues. CDR1 is SGHNT and CDR2 is YYREEE in the germline V gene (reference sequence). DNA for the CDR3: TGTGCCAGCAGCTTGGAGAGGGAAGTTCCCTACGAGCAGTACTTC. Protein: CASSLEREVPYEQYF.

CDR3 nucleotide sequence: TGTGCCAGCAAGCCTAGCGGGGGCTACGAGCAGTACTTC. Amino acids: CASKPSGGYEQYF. V gene TRBV3-1 (or the pseudogene TRBV3-2) combines with J gene TRBJ2-7, with TRBD2 identical over 10 bases. The germline V gene has CDR1 LGHDT and CDR2 YNNKEL (reference sequence). This CDR3 spans 13 amino acids. V trimming: 7 bases; J trimming: 3 bases; junction bases outside the gene matches: 3.

The chain carries TRBV27 and TRBJ1-1; D not resolved. The CDR3 has 14 residues. Trimming took off 3 bases at V and 4 bases at J, with 12 bases between the two ends. Germline-derived CDR1 and CDR2 are MNHEY and SMNVEV (reference sequence). The CDR3: CASSLRRVGTEAFF. CDR3 DNA: TGTGCCAGCAGTTTGAGGCGGGTGGGCACTGAAGCTTTCTTT.

The J gene is TRBJ1-4, the V gene TRBV7-8; D not certain. Germline V gene sequence: CDR1 SGHVS, CDR2 FQNEAQ. Trimming took off 3 bases at V and 8 bases at J, with 13 bases between the two ends. This CDR3 is built from 14 residues. The CDR3 nucleotides read TGTGCCAGCAGCTTGGGCTGGGGAGGCGAAAAACTGTTTTTT. It encodes CASSLGWGGEKLFF.

The chain couples TRBV2 to TRBJ2-2, with 9 positions matching TRBD2. V was clipped by 8 bases and J by 5 bases; unmatched bases: 12. The CDR3 runs to 16 residues. The germline V gene has CDR1 SNHLY and CDR2 FYNNEI. CDR3 sequence (DNA): TGTGCCAGCCACATCCTAGCGGGGTCGTTAACCGGGGAGCTGTTTTTT. This translates into CASHILAGSLTGELFF.

The chain recombines TRBV6-5 with TRBJ1-1, with D tentatively TRBD1 (6 bases). This CDR3 is built from 14 residues. Trimming took 6 bases from V and 1 from J, leaving 12 bases between them. CDR1 is MNHEY, CDR2 SVGAGI, per germline. The DNA of the CDR3 is TGTGCCAGCAGAAAGGGACAACGGAACACTGAAGCTTTCTTT. Protein: CASRKGQRNTEAFF.

This chain joins TRBV20-1 and TRBJ1-6; TRBD1 is a possible D gene (5 bases). This CDR3 contains 13 residues. Trimming left V 3 bases short and J 7 bases short, with 10 bases between. Germline lookup yields CDR1 DFQATT and CDR2 SNEGSKA (reference sequence). CDR3: CSASDSGNSPLHF. CDR3 nucleotides: TGCAGTGCTAGTGACAGTGGCAATTCACCCCTCCACTTT.

The V and J genes are TRBV4-2 and TRBJ2-1; no reliable D call. Between the trimmed V and J ends, which lost 5 bases and 9 bases, there was a span of 17 bases. Germline V gene lookup returns CDR1 LGHNA and CDR2 YNFKEQ. CDR3 size: 14 residues. The CDR3 region has the DNA TGTGCCAGCAGCATAAACTCGGGTGGCGGTGAGCAGTTCTTC. As protein: CASSINSGGGEQFF.